This T cell receptor (beta chain) was sequenced for a study of neurological immune-mediated disorders. With 10-nucleotide random UMIs included, cDNA was synthesized by 5'RACE. TCRdb re-analysed the 5' RACE reads in MiXCR, keeping a single row per CDR3 protein. The sample has roughly 56,000 distinct CDR3 sequences, 10% to 12% seen once. This clonotype was detected ten times or more. Antigen unknown. Germline V lookup: CDR1 SGHDN, CDR2 FVKESK. The V and J ends lost 5 bases and 4 bases respectively, with 12 bases between them. The CDR3 covers 13 residues. Broader study findings: No CDR3 amino acid sequences were shared by expanded clones across subjects, suggesting private repertoires in all groups.

Healthy controls consisted of blood bank volunteers in Maryland, USA. The sequencing sample was made of PBMCs. The chain joins TRBV14 to TRBJ2-7; D unresolved. This sequence originates from a man between 60 and 70 years old in good health. The CDR3 here is CASSNRATYEQYF. CDR3 nucleotide sequence: TGTGCCAGCAGCAACCGGGCCACGTACGAGCAGTACTTC.